This entry lists 15 T cell receptor beta chains sequenced from one sample in a study of T-cell reconstitution after alpha-beta-depleted transplantation in children. Library preparation (for TCRbeta) was performed with unique molecular identifiers. MiXCR, applied by TCRdb to the PCR reads, yields one record per CDR3 protein. The sample records about 300,000 distinct CDR3 sequences, roughly a tenth being singletons. Here the sequenced sample was PBMCs, taken before TCRalphabeta/CD19-depleted stem cell transplant. The receptor set was obtained from a boy in the first two years of life with acute myeloid leukemia, due to receive a stem cell transplant.

The genes are TRBV3-1 and TRBJ2-1; 14 nucleotides match TRBD2. Trimming took 0 bases from V and 4 from J; bases not matched to a gene: 8. The CDR3 loop spans 19 amino acids. Germline V gives CDR1 LGHDT, CDR2 YNNKEL (reference sequence). Written as DNA, the CDR3 is TGTGCCAGCAGCCAAGATCCCAGACTAGCGGGAGGGATTTACAATGAGCAGTTCTTC. Translation: CASSQDPRLAGGIYNEQFF.

This clonotype was observed many times. The chain couples TRBV7-9 to TRBJ2-5, with 11 bases aligning to TRBD2. V was clipped by 6 bases and J by 4 bases; unmatched bases: 10. Germline lookup yields CDR1 SEHNR and CDR2 FQNEAQ (reference sequence). The CDR3 loop spans 16 amino acids. As DNA, the CDR3 is TGTGCCAGCAGTCCTCCCGGGACTAGCGGCCGAGAGACCCAGTACTTC. This encodes CASSPPGTSGRETQYF.

This clonotype was counted ten times or more. This sequence joins TRBV27 and TRBJ2-7; 8 bases are a match to TRBD1. This CDR3 comprises 16 residues. The germline V gene encodes CDR1 MNHEY and CDR2 SMNVEV (reference sequence). V lost 4 bases and J lost 3; bases outside the gene matches: 11. The CDR3 is CASSSLQGGWFYEQYF. The CDR3, as DNA: TGTGCCAGCAGTTCGCTACAGGGGGGCTGGTTCTACGAGCAGTACTTC.

This clonotype was detected many times. The chain has TRBV28 and TRBJ2-1; D is undetermined. CDR1 is MDHEN, CDR2 SYDVKM, per germline. This CDR3 has 13 amino acids. Trimming removed 6 bases from V and 1 base from J, with 7 bases in between. CDR3 in DNA: TGTGCCAGCAGGTCAGAGTCCTACAATGAGCAGTTCTTC. This sequence encodes CASRSESYNEQFF. The full variable domain, its missing parts supplied by reference TRBV28 and TRBJ2-1, is DVKVTQSSRYLVKRTGEKVFLECVQDMDHENMFWYRQDPGLGLRLIYFSYDVKMKEKGDIPEGYSVSREKKERFSLILESASTNQTSMYLCASRSESYNEQFFGPGTRLTVL.

As regards this clonotype: This may be a read error, as it is one base from a much larger clone. This chain uses TRBV20-1 with TRBJ1-1; D possibly corresponds to TRBD1 (5 bases). Trimming left V 3 bases short and J 1 base short, with 15 bases between. The length of the CDR3 is 15 residues. Looked up from germline, CDR1 is DFQATT and CDR2 is SNEGSKA (reference sequence). The CDR3 protein is CSASALGGKNTEAFF. The CDR3 DNA reads as TGCAGTGCTAGCGCCCTCGGGGGAAAGAACACTGAAGCTTTCTTT.

This clonotype came up many times. The chain joins TRBV29-1 to TRBJ2-1; D is uncertain. The CDR3 extends over 14 amino acids. CDR1 is SQVTM and CDR2 is ANQGSEA in the germline V gene. V shed 5 bases and J shed 3 bases, with 14 bases lying between them. The CDR3 spells CSVPSARVYNEQFF. In nucleotides, the CDR3 is TGCAGCGTTCCCAGCGCGCGAGTCTACAATGAGCAGTTCTTC.

This clonotype was seen many times. The J gene is TRBJ2-4, the V gene TRBV13; 8 bases line up with TRBD2. J gave up 5 bases and V 5 bases, and 14 bases lay outside the gene matches. The CDR3 is 17 residues long. CDR1 PRHDT and CDR2 FYEKMQ come from the germline V gene (reference sequence). The CDR3 reads CASSPSGGSPDENIQYF. CDR3 DNA sequence: TGTGCCAGCAGCCCGAGCGGGGGTTCGCCTGACGAAAACATTCAGTACTTC.

The chain couples TRBV24-1 to TRBJ2-7; D is unclear. The CDR3 sequence is 13 residues long. The germline CDR1 and CDR2 sequences are KGHDR and SFDVKD. V was cut by 11 bases and J by 3 bases, with 16 bases left in between. CDR3 protein: CAIGPGSGYEQYF. DNA for the CDR3: TGTGCCATCGGACCAGGTTCAGGCTACGAGCAGTACTTC.

This clonotype occurred many times. V usage is TRBV19 and J usage is TRBJ1-1; the match to TRBD1 covers 9 bases. The CDR3 sequence is 13 residues long. Trimming at V came to 6 bases and at J to 3 bases, leaving 2 bases not matched to a gene. Germline values: CDR1 LNHDA, CDR2 SQIVND (reference sequence). CDR3 residues: CASSRQGDTEAFF. The DNA for the CDR3 is TGTGCCAGTAGCCGACAGGGGGACACTGAAGCTTTCTTT.

This clonotype appeared a few times. This chain links TRBV29-1 with TRBJ1-1; D uncertain. The CDR3 sequence is 11 residues long. Looked up from germline, CDR1 is SQVTM and CDR2 is ANQGSEA. CDR3 coding DNA: TGCAGTGGGTTGGGATTATCTGAAGCTTTCTTT. Translated: CSGLGLSEAFF.

This clonotype was seen at least ten times. The chain links TRBV5-5 to TRBJ1-6; D not certain. CDR3 size: 15 residues. Germline-derived CDR1 and CDR2 are SGHKS and YYEKEE (reference sequence). Trimming took 7 bases from V and 6 from J, leaving 17 bases between them. The CDR3 region is CASGSPRAFNSPLHF. The CDR3 DNA reads TGTGCCAGCGGATCGCCTAGGGCCTTTAATTCACCCCTCCACTTT.

This clonotype was recorded many times. The chain joins TRBV10-3 to TRBJ2-1; 7 nucleotides match TRBD2. The germline gives CDR1 ENHRY, CDR2 SYGVKD. The trim removed 8 bases at V and 1 base at J, leaving 5 bases unmatched. The CDR3 spans 14 residues. The CDR3 spells CAIEPSGSYNEQFF. In DNA, the CDR3 is TGTGCCATCGAACCTAGCGGTTCCTACAATGAGCAGTTCTTC.

This clonotype has a count of ten or more. The J gene is TRBJ2-7, the V gene TRBV15; perhaps TRBD1 as D (5 bases). The CDR3 runs to 14 residues. Germline V CDR1 and CDR2: LNHNV, YYDKDF (reference sequence). Trimming took 3 bases from V and 3 from J, leaving 12 bases between them. The CDR3 nucleotides read TGTGCCACCAGCAGGGGGCTCGGCCGCTACGAGCAGTACTTC. Protein product: CATSRGLGRYEQYF.

This clonotype showed up just once. A single base separates this from a much larger clone, so it may be a read error. The chain joins TRBV20-1 to TRBJ1-3; weak D call: TRBD1 (6 bases). CDR1 is DFQATT, CDR2 SNEGSKA, per germline (reference sequence). The length of the CDR3 is 15 residues. V lost 1 base to trimming and J lost 8 bases, with 18 bases between them. CDR3: CSARVPGTWTHTIYF. CDR3 nucleotide sequence: TGCAGTGCTAGAGTTCCCGGGACATGGACGCACACCATATATTTT.

This clonotype appeared many times. This chain joins TRBV11-2 and TRBJ2-5; TRBD2 aligns across 14 bases. V was pared by 4 bases and J by 0 bases, with 1 base of the junction left unmatched. This CDR3 has 16 amino acids. CDR1 and CDR2 from the germline V gene are SGHAT and FQNNGV. This chain's CDR3 is CASSWTSGRYQETQYF. CDR3 coding DNA: TGTGCCAGCAGCTGGACTAGCGGGAGGTACCAAGAGACCCAGTACTTC.